This TCR beta chain was sequenced for a study of T cells in localized non-small cell lung cancer. Study-wide results and limits: Of the tissues analyzed, uninvolved adjacent lung showed maximal T cell clonality, greater than tumor.

On this clone itself: Its antigen is unidentified.

CDR1 SGHNT and CDR2 YYREEE come from the germline V gene (reference sequence). The CDR3 is made up of 15 amino acids. Deletions cut 0 bases from V and 0 bases from J, with 10 bases between. The repertoire was sequenced with immunoSEQ multiplex PCR; TCRdb's copy has only in-frame clones and lacks some. The profile covers 55,000 to 80,000 clones, with almost 85% appearing a single time and roughly 12% taken by the ten largest. V gene TRBV5-4 combines with J gene TRBJ2-7; D unresolved. The sequencing here drew on peripheral blood, taken before any cancer treatment. The source of this sequence is a female donor of 60 years or more with stage I lung adenocarcinoma. For the CDR3, the DNA is TGTGCCAGCAGCTTGGGTCCAGATAGCTCCTACGAGCAGTACTTC. It is translated as CASSLGPDSSYEQYF.